This T cell receptor beta chain was identified during a study of blood T cell repertoires in COVID-19. For the study at large: The United States, Italy and Spain provided the acute and convalescent COVID-19 samples.

V dropped 5 bases and J dropped 11 bases, with 12 bases sitting between them. The CDR3 has 11 residues. Looked up from germline, CDR1 is SEHNR and CDR2 is FQNEAQ (reference sequence). Repertoires were generated with immunoSEQ multiplex PCR, while TCRdb's copy carries only in-frame clones and drops some. The sample gives about 68,000 clones, roughly 85% of which show up once; over 7.5% is in the top ten. The sample taken for sequencing was peripheral blood. The gene calls are TRBV7-9 and TRBJ1-1; a weak D match, TRBD1 (5 bases). The clonotype originates from a man younger than 40 with acute or convalescent COVID-19. In DNA, the CDR3 is TGTGCCAGCAGCCGGGACTCGGGGGCTTTCTTT. Its protein is CASSRDSGAFF.